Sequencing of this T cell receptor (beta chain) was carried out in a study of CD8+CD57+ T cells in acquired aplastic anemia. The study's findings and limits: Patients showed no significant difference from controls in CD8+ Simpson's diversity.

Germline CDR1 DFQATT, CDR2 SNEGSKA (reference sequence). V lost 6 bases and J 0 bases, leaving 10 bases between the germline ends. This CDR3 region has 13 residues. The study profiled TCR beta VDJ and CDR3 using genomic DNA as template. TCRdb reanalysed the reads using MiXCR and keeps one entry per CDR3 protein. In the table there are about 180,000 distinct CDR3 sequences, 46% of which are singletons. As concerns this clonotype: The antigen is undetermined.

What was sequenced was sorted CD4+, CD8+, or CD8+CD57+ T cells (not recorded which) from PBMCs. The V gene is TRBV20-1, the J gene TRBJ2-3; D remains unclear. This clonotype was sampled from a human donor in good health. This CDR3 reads CSANVGSTDTQYF. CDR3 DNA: TGCAGTGCCAACGTCGGGAGCACAGATACGCAGTATTTT.